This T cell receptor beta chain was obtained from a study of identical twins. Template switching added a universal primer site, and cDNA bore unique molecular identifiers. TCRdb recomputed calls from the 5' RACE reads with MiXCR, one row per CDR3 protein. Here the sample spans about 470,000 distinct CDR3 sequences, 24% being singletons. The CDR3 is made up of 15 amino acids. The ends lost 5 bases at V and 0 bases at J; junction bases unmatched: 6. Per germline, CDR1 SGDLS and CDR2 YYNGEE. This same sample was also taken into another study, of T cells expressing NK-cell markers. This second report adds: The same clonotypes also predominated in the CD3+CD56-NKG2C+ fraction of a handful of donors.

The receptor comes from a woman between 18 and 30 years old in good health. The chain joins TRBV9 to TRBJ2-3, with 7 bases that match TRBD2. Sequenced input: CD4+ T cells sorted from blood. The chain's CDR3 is CASRRGGVSTDTQYF. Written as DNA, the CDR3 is TGTGCCAGCAGACGTGGGGGGGTTAGCACAGATACGCAGTATTTT.